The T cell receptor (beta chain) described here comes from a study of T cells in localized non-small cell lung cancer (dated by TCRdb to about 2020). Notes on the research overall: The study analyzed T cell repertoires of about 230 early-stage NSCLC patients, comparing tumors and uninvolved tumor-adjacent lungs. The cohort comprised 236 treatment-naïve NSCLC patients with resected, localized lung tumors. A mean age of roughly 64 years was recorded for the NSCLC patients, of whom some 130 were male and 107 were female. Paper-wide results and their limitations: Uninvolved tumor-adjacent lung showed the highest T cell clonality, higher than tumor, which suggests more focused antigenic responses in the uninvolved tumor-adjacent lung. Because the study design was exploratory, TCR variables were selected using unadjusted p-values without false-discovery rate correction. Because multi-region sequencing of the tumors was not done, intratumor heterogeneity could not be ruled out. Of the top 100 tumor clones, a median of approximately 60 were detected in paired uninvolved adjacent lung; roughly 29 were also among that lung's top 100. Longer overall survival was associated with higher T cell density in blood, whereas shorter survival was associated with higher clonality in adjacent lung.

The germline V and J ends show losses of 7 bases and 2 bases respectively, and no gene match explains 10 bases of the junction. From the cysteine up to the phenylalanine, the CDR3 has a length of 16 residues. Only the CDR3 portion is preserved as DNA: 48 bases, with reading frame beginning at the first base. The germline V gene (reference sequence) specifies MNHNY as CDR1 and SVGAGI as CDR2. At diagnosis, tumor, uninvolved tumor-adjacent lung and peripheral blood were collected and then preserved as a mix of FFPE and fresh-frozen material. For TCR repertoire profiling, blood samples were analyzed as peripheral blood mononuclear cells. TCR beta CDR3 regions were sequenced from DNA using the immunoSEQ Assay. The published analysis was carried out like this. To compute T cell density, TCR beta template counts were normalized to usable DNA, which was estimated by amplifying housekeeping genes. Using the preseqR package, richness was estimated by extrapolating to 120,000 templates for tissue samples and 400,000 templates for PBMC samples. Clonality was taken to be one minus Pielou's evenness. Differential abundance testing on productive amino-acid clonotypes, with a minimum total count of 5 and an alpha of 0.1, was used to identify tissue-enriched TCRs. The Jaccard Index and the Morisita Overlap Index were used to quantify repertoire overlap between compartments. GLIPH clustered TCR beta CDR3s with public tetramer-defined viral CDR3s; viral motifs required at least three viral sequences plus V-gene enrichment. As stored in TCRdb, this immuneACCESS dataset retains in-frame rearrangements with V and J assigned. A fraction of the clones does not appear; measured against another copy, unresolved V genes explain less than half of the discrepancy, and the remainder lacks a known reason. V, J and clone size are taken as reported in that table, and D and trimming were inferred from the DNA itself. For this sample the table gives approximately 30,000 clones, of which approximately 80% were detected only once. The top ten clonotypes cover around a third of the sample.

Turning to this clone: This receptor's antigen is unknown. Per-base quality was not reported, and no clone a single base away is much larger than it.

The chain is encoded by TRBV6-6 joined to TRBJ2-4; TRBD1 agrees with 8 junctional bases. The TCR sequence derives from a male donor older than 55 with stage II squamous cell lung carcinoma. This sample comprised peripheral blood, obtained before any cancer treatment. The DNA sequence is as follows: TGTGCCAGCAACGGACAGGGTGGGATAACCAAAAACATTCAGTACTTC. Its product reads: CASNGQGGITKNIQYF.